These 8 T cell receptor beta chains share one sample of origin, sequenced in a study of beta chain features in type 1 diabetes. Sequencing targeted expressed TCRB transcripts, as all isolated RNA had been reverse transcribed. TCRdb's table, derived via immunoSEQ multiplex PCR, lists solely in-frame clones and lacks some. The top ten hold approximately 0.022% of the sample, which has under 850,000 clones, 13% seen once. The study, taken as a whole, reports: Moderately but significantly shorter TCRB CDR3s were found in Type 1 diabetes patients in all four CD4+ subsets.

No cognate antigen is known for these TCRs. The source material was naive CD4+ T cells from blood. The receptors derive from a man younger than 35 with type 1 diabetes.

This clone was recorded a few times. This rearrangement joins TRBV11-3 to TRBJ2-3; the match to TRBD1 covers 8 bases. This CDR3 contains 15 residues. V lost 0 bases, J lost 4 bases, and 3 bases stayed unmatched. Germline CDR1 and CDR2: SGHNT and YENEEA. The CDR3 coding sequence is TGTGCCAGCAGCTTAGAACCCAGGGGGCCAGATACGCAGTATTTT. It codes for CASSLEPRGPDTQYF.

This clone has just a few counts. This chain's CDR3 is CASSYDGQDTDTQYF. The CDR3 DNA is TGTGCCAGCAGTTACGACGGGCAAGACACAGATACGCAGTATTTT. V and J are TRBV6-5 and TRBJ2-3; D remains ambiguous. The V gene lost 2 bases and the J gene lost 2 bases, with 11 bases spanning the gap. The CDR3 extends over 15 amino acids. Germline V gene lookup returns CDR1 MNHEY and CDR2 SVGAGI.

In this sample, this clone turned up a few times. The J gene is TRBJ1-4, the V gene TRBV5-4, with D unclear. The CDR3 totals 13 residues. Germline loops: CDR1 SGHNT, CDR2 YYREEE (reference sequence). Trimming stripped 5 bases from V and 2 bases from J, with 7 bases between. Here the CDR3 reads CASRTNTNEKLFF. For the CDR3, the DNA is TGTGCCAGCAGAACTAATACTAATGAAAAACTGTTTTTT.

V is TRBV7-2 and J is TRBJ1-2; D uncertain. There are 16 residues in the CDR3. Germline V lookup: CDR1 SGHTA, CDR2 FQGNSA. V lost 5 bases to trimming and J lost 3 bases, with 19 bases between them. CDR3: CASSPAEGLAHYGYTF. CDR3 sequence (DNA): TGTGCCAGCAGCCCCGCCGAAGGCCTCGCCCACTATGGCTACACCTTC.

The chain recombines TRBV4-1 with TRBJ2-5; no clear D. The germline V gene has CDR1 MGHRA and CDR2 YSYEKL. V lost 5 bases, J lost 1 base, and 5 bases lay in between. The CDR3 is 12 residues long. In DNA form, the CDR3 reads TGCGCCAGCAGCAGGACCCAAGAGACCCAGTACTTC. Its protein product is CASSRTQETQYF.

The chain employs TRBV19 and TRBJ1-2, with no clear D. V gave up 7 bases and J gave up 7 bases, with 10 bases separating them. Per the germline V gene, CDR1 is LNHDA and CDR2 is SQIVND (reference sequence). The length of the CDR3 is 11 residues. The CDR3 region is CASNREAGYTF. The CDR3, as DNA: TGTGCCAGTAATAGGGAAGCTGGCTACACCTTC. Drawing the rest from reference TRBV19 and TRBJ1-2, the complete variable domain is DGGITQSPKYLFRKEGQNVTLSCEQNLNHDAMYWYRQDPGQGLRLIYYSQIVNDFQKGDIAEGYSVSREKKESFPLTVTSAQKNPTAFYLCASNREAGYTFGSGTRLTVV.

V is TRBV9 and J is TRBJ2-7; D possibly corresponds to TRBD2 (5 bases). V was trimmed by 3 bases and J by 2 bases, leaving 18 bases between them. This CDR3 region has 16 residues. Germline V gives CDR1 SGDLS, CDR2 YYNGEE. Here the CDR3 reads CASSAPRAPRPYEQYF. The DNA for the CDR3 is TGTGCCAGCAGCGCCCCGAGGGCCCCAAGACCCTACGAGCAGTACTTC.

The chain is built from TRBV28 and TRBJ1-1; D not resolved. The length of the CDR3 is 11 residues. V lost 6 bases to trimming and J lost 9 bases, with 11 bases between them. From germline, CDR1 is MDHEN and CDR2 SYDVKM. The CDR3 nucleotides are TGTGCCAGCAGCTCTTCACTTAAAGCTTTCTTT. Amino acids: CASSSSLKAFF.